These 5 T cell receptor beta chains were all obtained from the same sample, sequenced in a study of blood T cell repertoires in COVID-19. This table comes from immunoSEQ multiplex PCR, and its TCRdb copy is limited to in-frame clones, with some not included. The repertoire holds under 200,000 clones, with 75% to 90% as singletons. The sequencing sample was made of PBMCs or T cells enriched from blood (not recorded which). The receptors were gathered from a woman aged 55-69 years who had recovered from COVID-19.

The rearrangement links TRBV18 to TRBJ1-3; 7 bases agree with TRBD1. V was clipped by 6 bases and J by 0 bases; unmatched bases: 14. Germline CDR1 KGHSH, CDR2 LQKENI. The CDR3 sequence is 18 residues long. CDR3 sequence (DNA): TGTGCCAGCTCGTCCAGAAAAGACAGGGCTGCCTCTGGAAACACCATATATTTT. Protein: CASSSRKDRAASGNTIYF.

This rearrangement joins TRBV5-6 to TRBJ2-5; 11 positions agree with TRBD2. Germline values: CDR1 SGHDT, CDR2 YYEEEE. After removal of 2 bases from V and 4 bases from J, the junction contained 4 bases not matched to a gene. The CDR3 length is 15 residues. CDR3 coding DNA: TGTGCCAGCAGCTTATCCACTAGCGGGGGAGAGACCCAGTACTTC. Protein sequence: CASSLSTSGGETQYF.

The chain combines TRBV10-2 with TRBJ2-3; possibly TRBD2 for D (5 bases). The V end lost 6 bases, the J end lost 2 bases, and 12 bases lay between the germline ends. The CDR3 covers 14 residues. Germline V gene sequence: CDR1 WSHSY, CDR2 SAAADI. The CDR3 DNA sequence: TGCGCCAGCAGCGGTAGACTACCCACAGATACGCAGTATTTT. Amino acid sequence: CASSGRLPTDTQYF.

This clone was seen just once. The chain employs TRBV7-8 and TRBJ2-3; weak D call: TRBD1 (5 bases). The CDR3 runs 14 residues. Trimming took off 10 bases at V and 0 bases at J, with 14 bases between the two ends. Germline assignment: CDR1 SGHVS and CDR2 FQNEAQ. This CDR3 is CATRTSPSTDTQYF. In DNA, the CDR3 is TGTGCCACCCGGACATCCCCTAGCACAGATACGCAGTATTTT.

CDR3 protein: CASSLDIGDSNYGYTF. The DNA for the CDR3 is TGCGCCAGCAGCTTGGATATCGGTGACAGTAACTATGGCTACACCTTC. The chain has TRBV5-1 and TRBJ1-2, with a possible D match to TRBD1 (5 bases). V lost 0 bases and J 1 base, leaving 13 bases between the germline ends. CDR3 size: 16 residues. CDR1 is SGHRS, CDR2 YFSETQ, per germline.